This note documents a single TCR beta chain sequence. Its antigen is unknown. These data come from a study of blood T cells in healthy people across ages. From germline, CDR1 is DFQATT and CDR2 SNEGSKA (reference sequence). The CDR3 loop spans 14 amino acids. Germline trimming cut 8 bases from V and 6 bases from J; bases unmatched to any gene: 14. General study points: Per million T cells, TCR beta diversity dropped about linearly as age rose. With unsorted PBMCs, a conclusive comparison of naive versus antigen-experienced cells was not possible. Estimated diversity that came from one million T cells was considered an underestimate.

PCR was performed a second time for about 7 to 11 cycles using a sample-barcoded 5' primer and a J-beta primer mix. Every single cDNA molecule received a tag from a template-switch adaptor with 12 random nucleotides. One entry per CDR3 protein, called by TCRdb with MiXCR from the 5' RACE reads. The sample records some 700,000 distinct CDR3 sequences, 22% being singletons. The V and J genes are TRBV20-1 and TRBJ2-7; TRBD1 aligns across 9 bases. This TCR came from a man in his 70s in good health. Sequencing used blood. CDR3 residues: CSPNPRDRDFEQYF. In nucleotides, the CDR3 is TGCAGTCCAAACCCCCGGGACAGGGATTTCGAGCAGTACTTC.